This TCR beta chain was retrieved from a study of early T cells in non-severe SARS-CoV-2 infection. Study-wide background: Sequenced bulk RNA came from whole blood that was unsorted, and chains were unpaired. General observations from the study: In VDJdb matching, anti-spike CD8 responses were favored while private and CD4 specificities went missing.

This clonotype was observed a handful of times. The antigen remains unidentified. Unique molecular identifiers were affixed to single, distinct cDNA molecules. TCRdb fed the 5' RACE reads into MiXCR, producing one record per CDR3 protein. The sample yields 80,000 or so distinct CDR3 sequences, 15% seen once. The ends lost 0 bases at V and 6 bases at J; junction bases unmatched: 3. Germline CDR1 and CDR2: SNHLY and FYNNEI. There are 15 residues in the CDR3. This chain links TRBV2 with TRBJ2-2; the match to TRBD2 covers 8 bases. This TCR derives from an adult who was a healthcare worker with PCR-confirmed SARS-CoV-2 infection or an uninfected control (not recorded which). What was sequenced was whole blood. CDR3: CASSEAGRGAGELFF. In nucleotides, the CDR3 is TGTGCCAGCAGTGAAGCCGGGAGGGGCGCCGGGGAGCTGTTTTTT.